What follows are 29 T cell receptor beta chains derived from one specimen sequenced in a study of regulatory T cells in long-lasting Graves disease. Arm-PCR of CDR3 regions and iRepertoire HTBI primers were the basis on which TCR beta libraries were built. In TCRdb, the multiplex PCR reads were re-called with MiXCR into one record per CDR3 protein. This sample carries hundreds of thousands of distinct CDR3 sequences, roughly 15% of them seen once, and the ten largest clones take 18%. Time point indicated: newly diagnosed GD, antithyroid drugs for less than 3 months. TCR sequences were obtained from RNA taken from PBMCs. These records were also assigned to another study, of T cells in Graves' hyperthyroidism and ophthalmopathy.

This specimen was peripheral blood mononuclear cells (PBMCs), taken at new diagnosis, from a patient treated with antithyroid drugs. These receptors originate from a woman in her twenties or thirties with Graves disease.

This clonotype was detected a few times. This chain connects TRBV28 to TRBJ2-1; maybe TRBD1 (6 bases). CDR1 MDHEN and CDR2 SYDVKM come from the germline V gene. The ends were cut back, 2 bases at V and 5 bases at J, with 16 bases in the middle. This CDR3 comprises 16 residues. CDR3 nucleotides: TGTGCCAGCAGTTTACCAGGGGTCATAACCGACAATGAGCAGTTCTTC. This codes for CASSLPGVITDNEQFF.

The chain links TRBV3-1 to TRBJ2-2, with 10 bases aligning to TRBD2. CDR1 is LGHDT and CDR2 is YNNKEL in the germline V gene (reference sequence). This CDR3 comprises 15 residues. With 1 base clipped from V and 5 bases from J, the junction kept 1 base outside the gene matches. CDR3 nucleotides: TGTGCCAGCAGCCAAGGACTAGCGGGTACCGGGGAGCTGTTTTTT. Residues: CASSQGLAGTGELFF.

This clonotype was picked up many times. The chain combines TRBV20-1 with TRBJ1-1; D unclear. CDR1 is DFQATT, CDR2 SNEGSKA, per germline (reference sequence). The CDR3 consists of 14 residues. Trimming stripped 1 base from V and 0 bases from J, with 9 bases between. The CDR3 DNA sequence: TGCAGTGCTAGAGTTAACGGATTGAACACTGAAGCTTTCTTT. Encoded protein: CSARVNGLNTEAFF.

This clonotype was seen once. A much larger clone lies a single base off, so this may be a read error. This chain joins TRBV19 and TRBJ2-1; no definite D call. CDR3 size: 16 residues. With 3 bases removed from V and 0 bases from J, the gap between germline ends came to 12 bases. Germline CDR1 LNHDA, CDR2 SQIVND (reference sequence). CDR3 sequence (DNA): TGTGCCAGTAGTATGGGAACGGGTAGCTCCTACAATGAGCAGTTCTTC. Its translation: CASSMGTGSSYNEQFF.

The chain combines TRBV11-2 with TRBJ2-5, with D perhaps given as TRBD1 or TRBD2 (5 bases each). In germline, CDR1 is SGHAT, CDR2 FQNNGV. The CDR3 runs to 15 residues. V was pared by 5 bases and J by 4 bases, with 17 bases between. CDR3 amino acids: CASSQTSGTLETQYF. CDR3 coding DNA: TGTGCCAGCAGCCAAACCTCCGGGACGCTAGAGACCCAGTACTTC. Drawing the rest from reference TRBV11-2 and TRBJ2-5, the complete variable domain is EAGVAQSPRYKIIEKRQSVAFWCNPISGHATLYWYQQILGQGPKLLIQFQNNGVVDDSQLPKDRFSAERLKGVDSTLKIQPAKLEDSAVYLCASSQTSGTLETQYFGPGTRLLVL.

This clonotype was observed at least ten times. The rearrangement links TRBV27 to TRBJ2-7; 7 bases align to TRBD1. This CDR3 has 15 residues. Germline V lookup: CDR1 MNHEY, CDR2 SMNVEV (reference sequence). With 3 bases clipped from V and 5 bases from J, the junction kept 10 bases outside the gene matches. CDR3 in DNA: TGTGCCAGCAGTTTGACAGGGCCAAAGTTCGACGAGCAGTACTTC. Translating it yields CASSLTGPKFDEQYF.

This clonotype was recorded at least ten times. This chain connects TRBV7-2 to TRBJ1-2; D unresolved. Germline V lookup: CDR1 SGHTA, CDR2 FQGNSA. Trimming took off 1 base at V and 5 bases at J, with 11 bases between the two ends. CDR3 length equals 14 residues. Here the CDR3 DNA reads TGTGCCAGCAGCTTAGATCCCAGAGAGTATGGCTACACCTTC. Protein product: CASSLDPREYGYTF.

The sample holds a few counts of this clonotype. The chain joins TRBV3-1 to TRBJ2-7; 8 bases align to TRBD1. Germline CDR1 reads LGHDT; CDR2 reads YNNKEL (reference sequence). J was trimmed by 6 bases and V by 3 bases; bases with no gene match: 7. The CDR3 spans 14 residues. The CDR3 region is CASSQSTGVGEQYF. The CDR3 nucleotides read TGTGCCAGCAGCCAGTCGACAGGGGTTGGCGAGCAGTACTTC.

This clonotype was recorded a few times. The V and J genes are TRBV18 and TRBJ1-1; D might be TRBD1 (6 bases). Germline CDR1 reads KGHSH; CDR2 reads LQKENI. This CDR3 is built from 14 residues. The V end was cut by 3 bases, the J end by 7 bases, with 15 bases between. The CDR3 sequence: CASSPTRGGSEAFF. The CDR3 DNA sequence: TGTGCCAGCTCACCGACCCGAGGGGGGAGTGAAGCTTTCTTT.

The genes are TRBV7-6 and TRBJ2-1; no clear D. Trimming left V 1 base short and J 6 bases short, with 7 bases between. Germline V gene lookup returns CDR1 SGHVS and CDR2 FNYEAQ. CDR3 size: 13 residues. CDR3 sequence reads: CASSLVIGNEQFF. The CDR3 DNA is TGTGCCAGCAGCTTAGTAATCGGCAATGAGCAGTTCTTC.

This clonotype was observed many times. V gene TRBV5-1 combines with J gene TRBJ2-7, with D perhaps assigned TRBD1 or TRBD2 (5 bases each). V was clipped by 6 bases and J by 4 bases, with 17 bases between them. This CDR3 comprises 14 residues. Germline V gives CDR1 SGHRS, CDR2 YFSETQ. The CDR3 sequence: CASTNWTGPYEQYF. The CDR3, as DNA: TGCGCCAGCACCAATTGGACGGGGCCTTACGAGCAGTACTTC.

This clonotype was recorded many times. The gene calls are TRBV2 and TRBJ1-1, with D possibly being TRBD1 (5 bases). Trimming pared 5 bases from V and 2 bases from J, leaving 12 bases between. Germline V gene sequence: CDR1 SNHLY, CDR2 FYNNEI. The CDR3 has 14 amino acids. CDR3 loop: CASSSTEGNTEAFF. For the CDR3, the DNA is TGTGCCAGCAGTTCGACAGAAGGAAACACTGAAGCTTTCTTT.

This clonotype was seen repeatedly, ten times or more. This sequence joins TRBV6-1 and TRBJ2-2; the match to TRBD1 covers 7 bases. Trimming cost V 4 bases and J 4 bases; bases outside gene matches: 6. Germline V lookup: CDR1 MNHNS, CDR2 SASEGT. The CDR3 is made up of 15 amino acids. CDR3 sequence reads: CASSGETGRTGELFF. The CDR3 coding sequence is TGTGCCAGCAGTGGGGAGACAGGGCGCACCGGGGAGCTGTTTTTT.

The sample holds many counts of this clonotype. The rearrangement uses TRBV6-1 and TRBJ1-1, with D hard to call. CDR1 is MNHNS, CDR2 SASEGT, per germline. V was clipped by 6 bases and J by 1 base, with 15 bases between them. The CDR3 extends over 15 amino acids. The CDR3 is CASSPLRRENTEAFF. CDR3 sequence (DNA): TGTGCCAGCAGCCCTCTTAGGAGGGAGAACACTGAAGCTTTCTTT.

The chain carries TRBV28 and TRBJ2-7; D is unresolved. The CDR3 runs 14 residues. Trimming stripped 10 bases from V and 6 bases from J, with 22 bases between. The germline V gene has CDR1 MDHEN and CDR2 SYDVKM. Here the CDR3 reads CATSRPQVGREQYF. The CDR3 DNA reads as TGTGCCACCTCACGGCCCCAAGTCGGTCGCGAGCAGTACTTC.

This clonotype was seen at least ten times. V and J are TRBV18 and TRBJ2-3; 9 bases agree with TRBD2. Germline CDR1 KGHSH, CDR2 LQKENI. V trimming: 3 bases; J trimming: 4 bases; junction bases outside the gene matches: 5. The CDR3 consists of 15 residues. The CDR3 DNA reads as TGTGCCAGCTCACCTGCGGGAGGGCCTTCAGATACGCAGTATTTT. It codes for CASSPAGGPSDTQYF.

Details on this clonotype: This may be a read error: a much more frequent sequence differs by one nucleotide. The rearrangement links TRBV11-2 to TRBJ2-4; D is unresolved. CDR1 and CDR2 (germline): SGHAT, FQNNGV. This CDR3 region has 13 residues. V was pared by 7 bases and J by 7 bases, with 14 bases between. Here the CDR3 reads CASNPYNGNIQYF. The CDR3 nucleotides are TGTGCCAGCAACCCATACAATGGGAACATTCAGTACTTC.

This clonotype was counted at least ten times. This rearrangement joins TRBV12-3 or TRBV12-4 to TRBJ2-3; 11 positions agree with TRBD2. There are 16 residues in the CDR3. Trimming removed 5 bases from V and 0 bases from J; junction bases left unmatched: 4. CDR3 loop: CASSQRLAGSTDTQYF. Written as DNA, the CDR3 is TGTGCCAGCAGTCAAAGACTAGCGGGGAGCACAGATACGCAGTATTTT.

The table lists this clonotype with a few counts. The chain combines TRBV4-1 with TRBJ1-1; the D is unclear. CDR3 length equals 15 residues. Germline assignment: CDR1 MGHRA and CDR2 YSYEKL. V gave up 2 bases and J gave up 4 bases, with 14 bases separating them. The CDR3 loop is CASSQIRGQLTEAFF. The DNA for the CDR3 is TGCGCCAGCAGCCAAATCAGAGGCCAGCTCACTGAAGCTTTCTTT.

This clonotype has only a few counts. The V and J genes are TRBV19 and TRBJ1-1, with unresolved D. V was trimmed by 2 bases and J by 1 base, leaving 5 bases between them. The CDR3 length is 13 residues. CDR1 is LNHDA and CDR2 is SQIVND in the germline V gene (reference sequence). The CDR3, as DNA: TGTGCCAGTAGTATAATGCGGAACACTGAAGCTTTCTTT. The encoded protein is CASSIMRNTEAFF. Filled out from reference TRBV19 and TRBJ1-1, the complete variable domain reads DGGITQSPKYLFRKEGQNVTLSCEQNLNHDAMYWYRQDPGQGLRLIYYSQIVNDFQKGDIAEGYSVSREKKESFPLTVTSAQKNPTAFYLCASSIMRNTEAFFGQGTRLTVV.

This clonotype has at least ten counts. This chain links TRBV20-1 with TRBJ1-6; 11 positions agree with TRBD1. CDR3 size: 13 residues. J lost 10 bases, V lost 5 bases, and 4 bases had no gene match. CDR1 and CDR2 (germline): DFQATT, SNEGSKA (reference sequence). DNA for the CDR3: TGCAGTGCTCCACGGACAGGGGGCTCACCCCTCCACTTT. Amino acids: CSAPRTGGSPLHF.

This clonotype was counted many times. The chain has TRBV6-2 or TRBV6-3 and TRBJ2-3; D gene unclear. The germline CDR1 and CDR2 sequences are MNHEY and SVGEGT. Trimming took off 5 bases at V and 2 bases at J, with 20 bases between the two ends. This CDR3 is built from 17 residues. DNA for the CDR3: TGTGCCAGCAGTACCCGCGTCACCTATGGGGACACAGATACGCAGTATTTT. It codes for CASSTRVTYGDTDTQYF.

The chain's CDR3 is CASSSRDGQPLSTDTQYF. In DNA, the CDR3 is TGCGCCAGCAGCTCCCGGGACGGGCAGCCCCTGAGCACAGATACGCAGTATTTT. The rearrangement uses TRBV5-1 and TRBJ2-3, with D perhaps being TRBD1 or TRBD2 (5 bases each). The V gene's germline CDR1 is SGHRS and CDR2 YFSETQ. This CDR3 region has 18 residues. Trimming removed 3 bases from V and 0 bases from J, with 20 bases in between.

As for this clonotype: With a much larger clone just one base away, this may be a read error. J is TRBJ2-7 and V is TRBV2; no reliable D call. The CDR3 length is 13 residues. Trimming cost V 6 bases and J 3 bases, with 12 bases left between them. Germline V CDR1 and CDR2: SNHLY, FYNNEI. DNA for the CDR3: TGTGCCAGCAGGGCGCAGAATAACTACGAGCAGTACTTC. Translating it yields CASRAQNNYEQYF.

The chain uses TRBV10-2 and TRBJ2-2; a weak D match, TRBD2 (6 bases). The V and J ends lost 8 bases and 2 bases respectively, with 15 bases between them. Germline V gene sequence: CDR1 WSHSY, CDR2 SAAADI. The CDR3 runs 15 residues. CDR3 in amino acids: CASQRQRVNTGELFF. The CDR3 DNA reads TGCGCCAGCCAGAGACAGCGGGTTAACACCGGGGAGCTGTTTTTT.

The chain is built from TRBV7-2 and TRBJ2-7; D perhaps matches TRBD1 (5 bases). Trimming shortened V by 8 bases and J by 3 bases, and 8 bases separated the two germline ends. CDR1 is SGHTA and CDR2 is FQGNSA in the germline V gene. The CDR3 contains 11 residues. CDR3 protein: CASGAYYEQYF. The DNA of the CDR3 is TGTGCCAGCGGGGCATACTACGAGCAGTACTTC.

This clonotype was picked up many times. The chain uses TRBV28 and TRBJ2-7, with 14 bases matching TRBD2. The CDR3 length is 16 residues. Germline CDR1 and CDR2: MDHEN and SYDVKM. The ends lost 6 bases at V and 4 bases at J; junction bases unmatched: 8. The CDR3 DNA reads as TGTGCCAGCAGGGGGACTAGCGGGAGTACAACGTACGAGCAGTACTTC. Its protein product is CASRGTSGSTTYEQYF.

In regard to this clonotype: The junction and the germline gene differ at one end; a read error may be behind it. The V and J genes are TRBV30 and TRBJ2-3, with 9 bases that match TRBD2. The CDR3 contains 11 residues. CDR1 GTSNPN and CDR2 SVGIG come from the germline V gene (reference sequence). As DNA, the CDR3 is TGTGCCTGGAGGACTGGCGGGAGGGTAATTTTT. This encodes CAWRTGGRVIF. The full variable domain, its missing parts supplied by reference TRBV30 and TRBJ2-3, is SQTIHQWPATLVQPVGSPLSLECTVEGTSNPNLYWYRQAAGRGLQLLFYSVGIGQISSEVPQNLSASRPQDRQFILSSKKLLLSDSGFYLCAWRTGGRVIFGPGTRLTVL.

The chain recombines TRBV5-1 with TRBJ2-7; 8 bases match TRBD2. CDR1 is SGHRS and CDR2 is YFSETQ in the germline V gene. CDR3 size: 14 residues. The V and J ends lost 4 bases and 2 bases, in that order; junction bases with no gene match: 5. The DNA of the CDR3 is TGCGCCAGCAGCCTACTAGCGGCCCCCTACGAGCAGTACTTC. This codes for CASSLLAAPYEQYF.